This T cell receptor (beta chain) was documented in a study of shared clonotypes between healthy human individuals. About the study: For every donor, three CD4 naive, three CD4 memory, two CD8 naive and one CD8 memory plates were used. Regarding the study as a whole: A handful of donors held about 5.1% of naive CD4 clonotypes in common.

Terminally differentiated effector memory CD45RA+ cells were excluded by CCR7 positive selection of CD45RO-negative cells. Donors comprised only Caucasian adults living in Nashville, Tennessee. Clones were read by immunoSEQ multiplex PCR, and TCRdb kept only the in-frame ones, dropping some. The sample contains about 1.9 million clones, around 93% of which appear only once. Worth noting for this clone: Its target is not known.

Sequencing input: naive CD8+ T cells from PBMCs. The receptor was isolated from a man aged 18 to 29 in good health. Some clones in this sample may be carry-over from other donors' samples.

CDR3 residues: CASSRWTSEQFF. CDR3 DNA sequence: TGTGCCAGCAGCCGATGGACTAGCGAGCAGTTCTTC. V gene TRBV14 combines with J gene TRBJ2-1; TRBD2 matches 8 bases. The CDR3 totals 12 residues. Trimming at V came to 4 bases and at J to 10 bases, leaving 3 bases not matched to a gene. CDR1 and CDR2 from the germline V gene are SGHDN and FVKESK.